One sample yielded the 20 T cell receptor beta chains listed below, sequenced in a study of blood T cell repertoires in COVID-19. Sequencing was performed with immunoSEQ multiplex PCR; in TCRdb, only in-frame clones are kept and a portion is missing. Of around 190,000 clones in the sample, about four fifths are singletons; the top ten hold around 5.9%. Sequenced sample: peripheral blood. These receptors were collected from a woman in her thirties or forties with COVID-19, enrolled during active disease.

This clone has only a few counts. The chain recombines TRBV5-1 with TRBJ2-3; D not resolved. V was trimmed by 6 bases and J by 1 base, leaving 9 bases between them. The germline V gene encodes CDR1 SGHRS and CDR2 YFSETQ. This CDR3 is 13 amino acids long. The CDR3 DNA follows: TGCGCCAGCACCCCCCCGGGCACAGATACGCAGTATTTT. This gives the protein CASTPPGTDTQYF.

The V call is TRBV6-5, the J call TRBJ1-6; no definite D call. CDR3 length equals 14 residues. With 2 bases removed from V and 8 bases from J, the gap between germline ends came to 10 bases. Germline values: CDR1 MNHEY, CDR2 SVGAGI. The CDR3 coding sequence is TGTGCCAGCAGTTACCAGGAAAGCTATTCACCCCTCCACTTT. Translated, it gives CASSYQESYSPLHF.

The V and J genes are TRBV7-3 and TRBJ2-2; the match to TRBD1 covers 7 bases. CDR1 is SGHTA and CDR2 is FQGTGA in the germline V gene. Trimming cost V 1 base and J 5 bases; bases outside gene matches: 7. The length of the CDR3 is 16 residues. The CDR3 here is CASSLSVRGPTGELFF. CDR3 bases: TGTGCCAGCAGCTTAAGTGTAAGGGGGCCGACCGGGGAGCTGTTTTTT.

The V gene is TRBV5-1, the J gene TRBJ2-3, with 8 bases aligning to TRBD2. V trimming: 1 base; J trimming: 6 bases; junction bases outside the gene matches: 7. Germline-derived CDR1 and CDR2 are SGHRS and YFSETQ. The CDR3 totals 15 residues. This chain's CDR3 is CASSLRLAPSDTQYF. The CDR3 region has the DNA TGCGCCAGCAGCTTGCGACTAGCGCCTTCCGATACGCAGTATTTT.

The V gene is TRBV2, the J gene TRBJ2-2; a possible D gene is TRBD1 (5 bases). Trimming removed 7 bases from V and 2 bases from J, with 11 bases in between. Germline V gene sequence: CDR1 SNHLY, CDR2 FYNNEI. This CDR3 spans 14 amino acids. This CDR3 is CASMQGKNTGELFF. Written as DNA, the CDR3 is TGTGCCAGCATGCAGGGTAAAAACACCGGGGAGCTGTTTTTT.

The genes are TRBV10-1 and TRBJ2-3; D remains ambiguous. Germline V gene data show CDR1 as WNHNN and CDR2 as SYGVQD (reference sequence). The CDR3 runs 10 residues. V dropped 9 bases and J dropped 4 bases, with 5 bases sitting between them. CDR3 amino acids: CARSPDTQYF. Written as DNA, the CDR3 is TGCGCCAGAAGCCCAGATACGCAGTATTTT.

The chain employs TRBV5-1 and TRBJ2-5; 9 bases align to TRBD1. Germline trimming cut 4 bases from V and 2 bases from J; bases unmatched to any gene: 6. CDR1 is SGHRS, CDR2 YFSETQ, per germline. The CDR3 has 15 residues. The CDR3 DNA sequence: TGCGCCAGCAGCGAGGGACAGGGAACTCAAGAGACCCAGTACTTC. It specifies CASSEGQGTQETQYF.

This chain connects TRBV5-1 to TRBJ2-5; maybe TRBD1 (6 bases). V was trimmed by 5 bases and J by 0 bases, leaving 14 bases between them. This CDR3 has 15 amino acids. Germline V gene sequence: CDR1 SGHRS, CDR2 YFSETQ. The CDR3 loop is CASSSDGQYQETQYF. The DNA for the CDR3 is TGCGCCAGCAGTTCGGACGGACAGTACCAAGAGACCCAGTACTTC.

The chain has TRBV6-6 and TRBJ1-2; D is perhaps TRBD1 (6 bases). Trimming cost V 8 bases and J 4 bases, with 11 bases left between them. CDR3 length: 12 amino acids. Germline CDR1 MNHNY, CDR2 SVGAGI (reference sequence). In DNA, the CDR3 is TGTGCCAGCGGTCAGGGGTCCTATGGCTACACCTTC. It yields the protein CASGQGSYGYTF.

The rearrangement uses TRBV3-1 (or the pseudogene TRBV3-2) and TRBJ2-3; 9 bases agree with TRBD2. Unmatched junction bases numbered 11, after V lost 4 bases and J lost 3 bases. Germline loops: CDR1 LGHDT, CDR2 YNNKEL (reference sequence). This CDR3 is built from 17 residues. This CDR3 is CASSRWTSAVGTDTQYF. In nucleotides, the CDR3 is TGTGCCAGCAGCCGATGGACTAGCGCCGTGGGAACAGATACGCAGTATTTT.

The chain recombines TRBV27 with TRBJ2-7; D unresolved. This CDR3 is 16 amino acids long. Germline V gene data show CDR1 as MNHEY and CDR2 as SMNVEV (reference sequence). V was clipped by 3 bases and J by 10 bases, with 25 bases between them. The CDR3 here is CASSFLASGTLWLQYF. In DNA, the CDR3 is TGTGCCAGCAGTTTTCTCGCCTCGGGTACATTATGGTTACAGTACTTC.

This rearrangement joins TRBV30 to TRBJ1-5; D possibly corresponds to TRBD1 (5 bases). Trimming left V 2 bases short and J 2 bases short, with 13 bases between. The CDR3 runs to 15 residues. The V gene's germline CDR1 is GTSNPN and CDR2 SVGIG (reference sequence). The CDR3 DNA reads as TGTGCCTGGAGTCGGAGGGGTTTGGGCAATCAGCCCCAGCATTTT. Its translation is CAWSRRGLGNQPQHF.

The rearrangement uses TRBV7-2 and TRBJ1-6; D remains unclear. The CDR3 totals 15 residues. Germline assignment: CDR1 SGHTA and CDR2 FQGNSA. V was clipped by 1 base and J by 8 bases, with 12 bases between them. CDR3: CASSLVGRSDSPLHF. CDR3 sequence (DNA): TGTGCCAGCAGCTTAGTTGGGCGTTCTGATTCACCCCTCCACTTT.

The chain is built from TRBV28 and TRBJ1-2; 9 bases line up with TRBD1. Germline assignment: CDR1 MDHEN and CDR2 SYDVKM. This CDR3 has 14 amino acids. The V and J ends lost 2 bases and 6 bases, in that order; junction bases with no gene match: 4. CDR3 protein: CASSLGGTGHGYTF. CDR3 nucleotide sequence: TGTGCCAGCAGTTTAGGCGGGACAGGGCATGGCTACACCTTC.

J is TRBJ1-5 and V is TRBV27; 7 bases fit TRBD1. Germline CDR1 and CDR2: MNHEY and SMNVEV (reference sequence). The CDR3 contains 15 residues. Trimming at V came to 3 bases and at J to 4 bases, leaving 6 bases not matched to a gene. The CDR3 is CASSFGQGGNQPQHF. CDR3 sequence (DNA): TGTGCCAGCAGTTTCGGGCAGGGGGGAAATCAGCCCCAGCATTTT.

J is TRBJ1-5 and V is TRBV15; D remains ambiguous. The germline CDR1 and CDR2 sequences are LNHNV and YYDKDF (reference sequence). CDR3 length: 15 residues. V was clipped by 5 bases and J by 0 bases, with 11 bases between them. This CDR3 is CATSHGEYSNQPQHF. As DNA, the CDR3 is TGTGCCACCAGCCACGGGGAGTATAGCAATCAGCCCCAGCATTTT.

Only one count was recorded for this clone. The DNA for the CDR3 is TGTGCCAGCAGGGGAGGGTCGGCATACTACGAGCAGTACTTC. Protein product: CASRGGSAYYEQYF. The chain recombines TRBV7-2 with TRBJ2-7, with 7 positions matching TRBD2. The CDR3 extends over 14 amino acids. With V trimmed by 6 bases and J by 3 bases, 8 bases remained unmatched. The V gene's germline CDR1 is SGHTA and CDR2 FQGNSA.

The rearrangement joins TRBV3-1 (or the pseudogene TRBV3-2) to TRBJ1-2, with D unclear. The CDR3 is made up of 14 amino acids. Deletions cut 2 bases from V and 4 bases from J, with 11 bases between. Germline CDR1 LGHDT, CDR2 YNNKEL (reference sequence). For the CDR3, the DNA is TGTGCCAGCAGCCAAACAGACGAAGCCTATGGCTACACCTTC. Its translation is CASSQTDEAYGYTF.

The CDR3 sequence: CATEDREGHGYF. In nucleotides, the CDR3 is TGTGCCACGGAAGACAGGGAAGGACACGGATATTTT. This chain links TRBV24-1 with TRBJ1-3; TRBD1 agrees at 7 bases. CDR1 is KGHDR and CDR2 is SFDVKD in the germline V gene. The CDR3 is made up of 12 amino acids. V shed 10 bases and J 15 bases; nucleotides not matched to a gene: 14.

The chain uses TRBV11-2 and TRBJ1-1; 8 bases line up with TRBD1. This CDR3 comprises 13 residues. Trimming took 1 base from V and 8 from J; bases not matched to a gene: 3. Germline CDR1 is SGHAT and CDR2 is FQNNGV. The CDR3 coding sequence is TGTGCCAGCAGCTTAGGACGGGACAGGGAAGCTTTCTTT. Amino acid sequence: CASSLGRDREAFF.